The 16 T cell receptor beta chains below all came from one sample that was sequenced in a study of Graves' ophthalmopathy and Graves' hyperthyroidism. Amplified TCR beta CDR3 regions were obtained using RNA transcripts as template. In the first round, RT-PCR was carried out with HTBI primers, and a multiplex PCR formed the second round. From the multiplex PCR reads, TCRdb called clonotypes with MiXCR, one entry per CDR3 protein. The table records 230,000 or so distinct CDR3 sequences, roughly 50% of them present only once. What was sequenced was peripheral blood. Receptors originate from an adult man with Graves' ophthalmopathy.

This clonotype was recorded at least ten times. This rearrangement joins TRBV29-1 to TRBJ1-1; 9 bases map to TRBD1. CDR3 length: 14 residues. Germline V CDR1 and CDR2: SQVTM, ANQGSEA. J was trimmed by 3 bases and V by 6 bases; bases with no gene match: 8. The CDR3 coding sequence is TGCAGCGTCCACAGGGGGCTGGCAGACACTGAAGCTTTCTTT. Translating it yields CSVHRGLADTEAFF.

This chain uses TRBV19 with TRBJ1-1; D unclear. Germline loops: CDR1 LNHDA, CDR2 SQIVND (reference sequence). Trimming pared 7 bases from V and 0 bases from J, leaving 12 bases between. The CDR3 consists of 14 residues. CDR3 bases: TGTGCCAGTAAAATCGGCAGGATGAACACTGAAGCTTTCTTT. It yields the protein CASKIGRMNTEAFF.

This clonotype has a single count. The chain combines TRBV4-1 with TRBJ2-7, with D possibly TRBD2 on 5 matching bases. Germline V lookup: CDR1 MGHRA, CDR2 YSYEKL. The V end lost 0 bases, the J end lost 2 bases, and 14 bases lay between the germline ends. This CDR3 spans 16 amino acids. CDR3 protein: CASSQDMSGSAYEQYF. CDR3 in DNA: TGCGCCAGCAGCCAAGATATGAGCGGTTCCGCCTACGAGCAGTACTTC.

This chain connects TRBV20-1 to TRBJ1-5; possible D gene TRBD1, 5 bases. Germline lookup yields CDR1 DFQATT and CDR2 SNEGSKA (reference sequence). The CDR3 consists of 13 residues. Between the trimmed V and J ends, which lost 5 bases and 14 bases, there was a span of 22 bases. CDR3: CSAYAGGTRNEHF. CDR3 DNA: TGCAGTGCTTATGCGGGAGGGACGCGGAATGAGCATTTT.

In regard to this clonotype: A read error is likely, as this CDR3 ends without the conserved phenylalanine or tryptophan. No DNA is shown, since the ends of the CDR3 on it are uncertain; the CDR3 is the one TCRdb lists. This rearrangement joins TRBV2 to TRBJ1-4. Including both end residues, the CDR3 is 14 amino acids long. The germline V gene encodes CDR1 SNHLY and CDR2 FYNNEI. The CDR3 sequence: CASSDSPTNEKLVL.

J is TRBJ2-7 and V is TRBV7-9; D remains ambiguous. Trimming stripped 1 base from V and 4 bases from J, with 11 bases between. The CDR3 loop spans 14 amino acids. Germline CDR1 reads SEHNR; CDR2 reads FQNEAQ (reference sequence). CDR3 sequence: CASSLDTPQYEQYF. CDR3 DNA: TGTGCCAGCAGCTTAGACACGCCCCAGTACGAGCAGTACTTC.

The chain recombines TRBV25-1 with TRBJ1-6, with TRBD1 matching over 8 bases. Germline V gene lookup returns CDR1 MGHDK and CDR2 SYGVNS. This CDR3 contains 15 residues. V was pared by 4 bases and J by 7 bases, with 6 bases of the junction left unmatched. Here the CDR3 DNA reads TGTGCCAGCAGTGCTCCCGGACAGGGAAATTCACCCCTCCACTTT. Its protein is CASSAPGQGNSPLHF.

This clonotype was observed a handful of times. The rearrangement uses TRBV20-1 and TRBJ1-4; 9 nucleotides line up with TRBD1. The CDR3 extends over 13 amino acids. V trimming: 6 bases; J trimming: 7 bases; junction bases outside the gene matches: 6. Per the germline V gene, CDR1 is DFQATT and CDR2 is SNEGSKA (reference sequence). CDR3 in amino acids: CSAYLGQGEKLFF. As DNA, the CDR3 is TGCAGTGCCTACCTGGGACAGGGTGAAAAACTGTTTTTT.

V and J are TRBV9 and TRBJ2-2, with 7 nucleotides matching TRBD1. Trimming removed 0 bases from V and 2 bases from J; junction bases left unmatched: 7. Germline V gene sequence: CDR1 SGDLS, CDR2 YYNGEE. CDR3 length equals 17 residues. The DNA for the CDR3 is TGTGCCAGCAGCGTAGACACAGGGGTTACAAACACCGGGGAGCTGTTTTTT. Translating it yields CASSVDTGVTNTGELFF.

This clonotype was seen a few times. This chain joins TRBV24-1 and TRBJ1-6; TRBD1 might be the D (5 bases). This CDR3 has 19 residues. Trimming pared 4 bases from V and 8 bases from J, leaving 26 bases between. Germline loops: CDR1 KGHDR, CDR2 SFDVKD. CDR3 nucleotide sequence: TGTGCCACCAGTGAAAATACGGGCCACAGTATGAAGGGGTATTCACCCCTCCACTTT. Its protein product is CATSENTGHSMKGYSPLHF.

The chain couples TRBV12-3 or TRBV12-4 to TRBJ1-5; 8 positions match TRBD1. With 5 bases clipped from V and 1 base from J, the junction kept 7 bases outside the gene matches. The CDR3 totals 16 residues. In DNA form, the CDR3 reads TGTGCCAGCAGTCGGGAGGCAGGGGGCAGCAATCAGCCCCAGCATTTT. Its translation: CASSREAGGSNQPQHF.

The chain combines TRBV2 with TRBJ2-1, with TRBD2 matching over 7 bases. The CDR3 contains 16 residues. Germline V gene lookup returns CDR1 SNHLY and CDR2 FYNNEI. Trimming at V came to 5 bases and at J to 4 bases, leaving 11 bases not matched to a gene. In DNA, the CDR3 is TGTGCCAGCAGTTCCCCCGGACTAGTGGGATACAATGAGCAGTTCTTC. Translating gives CASSSPGLVGYNEQFF.

Only a few counts were recorded for this clonotype. A read error may account for a junction end that differs from germline. This chain uses TRBV10-3 with TRBJ2-5; 7 bases agree with TRBD1. The CDR3 is 13 residues long. Germline V gives CDR1 ENHRY, CDR2 SYGVKD. The CDR3 is CATSLTGEETQYF. The CDR3 region has the DNA TGTGCCACCAGTCTCACAGGGGAAGAGACCCAGTACTTC.

This rearrangement joins TRBV5-1 to TRBJ1-1; D perhaps matches TRBD1 (5 bases). CDR1 SGHRS and CDR2 YFSETQ come from the germline V gene. The V end was cut by 4 bases, the J end by 2 bases, with 12 bases between. The CDR3 contains 14 residues. CDR3 protein: CASSVTVSNTEAFF. The CDR3 region has the DNA TGCGCCAGCAGCGTGACAGTTAGCAACACTGAAGCTTTCTTT.

This clonotype was found a few times. This rearrangement joins TRBV6-6 to TRBJ1-6, with D unclear. CDR3 length: 15 amino acids. V shed 5 bases and J shed 10 bases, with 18 bases lying between them. In germline, CDR1 is MNHNY, CDR2 SVGAGI (reference sequence). In DNA, the CDR3 is TGTGCCAGCAGTCCTCCGACGGGCCGAGGGTCACCCCTCCACTTT. This sequence encodes CASSPPTGRGSPLHF.

As regards this clonotype: This may stem from a read error, because a much larger clone lies one nucleotide away. The J gene is TRBJ1-1, the V gene TRBV29-1, with D unresolved. The length of the CDR3 is 12 residues. The V gene's germline CDR1 is SQVTM and CDR2 ANQGSEA. Trimming removed 5 bases from V and 4 bases from J, with 11 bases in between. The DNA for the CDR3 is TGCAGCGTTTCGCCACTGAGCACTGAAGCTTTCTTT. It encodes CSVSPLSTEAFF.